Each of the 29 T cell receptor beta chains below was sequenced from the same sample in a study of Ad26.COV2.S vaccination and SARS-CoV-2 variants. Profiling relied on immunoSEQ multiplex PCR, and the TCRdb table lists in-frame clones only, not all of them. The sample holds about 460,000 clones, nearly 90% seen once. Treatment reported: 15 to 20 received Ad26.COV2.S at low or high dose, single or two shots; roughly five received placebo; per-sample allocation not given. Collection of samples fell on day 63 after the first vaccine or placebo injection. The specimen was peripheral blood, collected in a trial of Ad26.COV2.S vaccine versus placebo. The source of these receptors is a person aged 18-60 years who received the Ad26.COV2.S COVID-19 vaccine or a placebo.

The rearrangement links TRBV28 to TRBJ2-3; 10 bases align to TRBD2. CDR1 is MDHEN, CDR2 SYDVKM, per germline. The CDR3 covers 19 residues. Trimming removed 4 bases from V and 4 bases from J; junction bases left unmatched: 17. CDR3 region: CASSSPLIVAGGASDTQYF. The CDR3 nucleotides read TGTGCCAGCAGTTCTCCACTTATTGTAGCGGGAGGAGCCTCAGATACGCAGTATTTT.

The rearrangement uses TRBV30 and TRBJ2-5; no clear D gene. Germline V lookup: CDR1 GTSNPN, CDR2 SVGIG (reference sequence). V shed 0 bases and J shed 7 bases, with 9 bases lying between them. The CDR3 contains 12 residues. The CDR3 region has the DNA TGTGCCTGGAGTGTACCCCTGGGGACCCAGTACTTC. Residues: CAWSVPLGTQYF.

The chain recombines TRBV5-8 with TRBJ2-1; 7 bases map to TRBD1. The germline V gene encodes CDR1 SGHTS and CDR2 YDEGEE. V gave up 0 bases and J gave up 3 bases; unmatched junction bases: 6. This CDR3 has 16 amino acids. CDR3 nucleotides: TGTGCCAGCAGCTTGGAGGGGACAGCTTACTACAATGAGCAGTTCTTC. Translation: CASSLEGTAYYNEQFF.

This chain joins TRBV5-6 and TRBJ1-2, with TRBD1 matching over 8 bases. The CDR3 consists of 13 residues. From germline, CDR1 is SGHDT and CDR2 YYEEEE. The V segment lost 1 base and the J segment 11 bases; nucleotides outside the gene matches: 7. The CDR3 DNA is TGTGCCAGCAGCTTGTGGGGGGACAGGTCGTACACCTTC. Protein sequence: CASSLWGDRSYTF.

The chain employs TRBV2 and TRBJ1-5; D call uncertain. The germline V gene has CDR1 SNHLY and CDR2 FYNNEI. This CDR3 region has 13 residues. With 6 bases removed from V and 4 bases from J, the gap between germline ends came to 10 bases. CDR3 residues: CASRGIENQPQHF. The CDR3 coding sequence is TGTGCCAGCAGGGGGATCGAGAATCAGCCCCAGCATTTT.

Written as DNA, the CDR3 is TGTGCCAGCAGCACACTAGCGGGGTCTACTAGCTCCTACAATGAGCAGTTCTTC. It codes for CASSTLAGSTSSYNEQFF. This chain joins TRBV11-2 and TRBJ2-1, with TRBD2 matching 10 bases. The V gene's germline CDR1 is SGHAT and CDR2 FQNNGV. There are 18 residues in the CDR3. With 5 bases clipped from V and 0 bases from J, the junction kept 10 bases outside the gene matches.

This sequence joins TRBV7-2 and TRBJ2-4, with D unclear. Germline CDR1 reads SGHTA; CDR2 reads FQGNSA. The CDR3 loop spans 13 amino acids. Trimming took off 1 base at V and 6 bases at J, with 7 bases between the two ends. CDR3 DNA: TGTGCCAGCAGCTTAGTGGGCGTAAACATTCAGTACTTC. Amino acids: CASSLVGVNIQYF.

The gene calls are TRBV7-2 and TRBJ2-7; the match to TRBD2 covers 8 bases. This CDR3 region has 14 residues. Germline CDR1 and CDR2: SGHTA and FQGNSA. Trimming cost V 2 bases and J 3 bases; bases outside gene matches: 3. The CDR3 spells CASSLSRGGYEQYF. CDR3 bases: TGTGCCAGCAGCTTATCACGGGGGGGCTACGAGCAGTACTTC.

The chain employs TRBV6-5 and TRBJ1-2; 12 bases agree with TRBD1. The CDR3 is 16 amino acids. Germline V CDR1 and CDR2: MNHEY, SVGAGI. Trimming cost V 0 bases and J 2 bases; bases outside gene matches: 1. As DNA, the CDR3 is TGTGCCAGCAGTTACTCGGGGACAGGGGGCAACTATGGCTACACCTTC. It is translated as CASSYSGTGGNYGYTF.

The rearrangement joins TRBV5-1 to TRBJ1-6; weak D call: TRBD1 (5 bases). Trimming pared 2 bases from V and 5 bases from J, leaving 17 bases between. CDR1 is SGHRS, CDR2 YFSETQ, per germline. This CDR3 is built from 17 residues. The CDR3: CASSFGGRVLDNSPLHF. As DNA, the CDR3 is TGCGCCAGCAGCTTTGGGGGTAGGGTCCTGGATAATTCACCCCTCCACTTT.

This chain uses TRBV7-2 with TRBJ1-6, with a possible D match to TRBD1 (6 bases). The CDR3 contains 14 residues. The V gene's germline CDR1 is SGHTA and CDR2 FQGNSA. Trimming removed 6 bases at V and 6 bases at J, with 12 bases between. The CDR3 protein is CASSRRGPNSPLHF. The CDR3 DNA sequence: TGTGCCAGCAGTCGACGGGGGCCTAATTCACCCCTCCACTTT.

The chain uses TRBV13 and TRBJ1-1; D uncertain. The germline V gene has CDR1 PRHDT and CDR2 FYEKMQ (reference sequence). The length of the CDR3 is 12 residues. Between the trimmed V and J ends, which lost 6 bases and 6 bases, there was a span of 11 bases. CDR3 sequence (DNA): TGTGCCAGCAGACTTACGGATTCTGAAGCTTTCTTT. Translating it yields CASRLTDSEAFF.

About this clone: The sample carries other DNA sequences with the same CDR3. The V and J genes are TRBV3-1 (or the pseudogene TRBV3-2) and TRBJ2-7; D possibly corresponds to TRBD2 (5 bases). V dropped 0 bases and J dropped 6 bases, with 6 bases sitting between them. This CDR3 has 12 amino acids. Germline values: CDR1 LGHDT, CDR2 YNNKEL (reference sequence). The CDR3: CASSQDRGEQYF. CDR3 DNA: TGTGCCAGCAGCCAAGACCGGGGCGAGCAGTACTTC.

This chain links TRBV5-1 with TRBJ1-5, with a possible D match to TRBD1 (6 bases). This CDR3 is built from 15 residues. V lost 0 bases to trimming and J lost 1 base, with 8 bases between them. The germline CDR1 and CDR2 sequences are SGHRS and YFSETQ. This CDR3 reads CASSLDGQSNQPQHF. DNA for the CDR3: TGCGCCAGCAGCTTGGACGGACAGAGCAATCAGCCCCAGCATTTT.

V gene TRBV9 combines with J gene TRBJ2-7; D is possibly TRBD2 (6 bases). The V end was cut by 0 bases, the J end by 3 bases, with 10 bases between. Germline loops: CDR1 SGDLS, CDR2 YYNGEE. This CDR3 comprises 14 residues. The CDR3 nucleotides are TGTGCCAGCAGCGTAGTGGGGGGAATCTACGAGCAGTACTTC. Its protein is CASSVVGGIYEQYF.

The rearrangement links TRBV18 to TRBJ2-6; 10 bases agree with TRBD1. Germline CDR1 is KGHSH and CDR2 is LQKENI. This CDR3 contains 18 residues. Germline trimming cut 3 bases from V and 0 bases from J; bases unmatched to any gene: 5. DNA of the CDR3: TGTGCCAGCTCACCTCGGACAGGGGGGGACTCTGGGGCCAACGTCCTGACTTTC. It yields the protein CASSPRTGGDSGANVLTF.

The chain recombines TRBV6-5 with TRBJ1-1; D call uncertain. CDR3 length: 15 residues. Germline lookup yields CDR1 MNHEY and CDR2 SVGAGI. V lost 0 bases to trimming and J lost 0 bases, with 8 bases between them. The CDR3 is CASSYSQTLNTEAFF. The CDR3 nucleotides read TGTGCCAGCAGTTACTCCCAGACTTTGAACACTGAAGCTTTCTTT.

This chain links TRBV7-3 with TRBJ1-6, with TRBD1 as a possible D gene (5 bases). Deletions cut 5 bases from V and 7 bases from J, with 9 bases between. The germline CDR1 and CDR2 sequences are SGHTA and FQGTGA. The CDR3 sequence is 13 residues long. The CDR3 bases are TGTGCCAGCAGCGCGAGACAGAATTCACCCCTCCACTTT. It codes for CASSARQNSPLHF.

The chain uses TRBV6-5 and TRBJ1-4, with 7 positions matching TRBD1. The trim removed 2 bases at V and 0 bases at J, leaving 0 bases unmatched. This CDR3 has 15 residues. The germline V gene encodes CDR1 MNHEY and CDR2 SVGAGI. CDR3 amino acids: CASSYGTATNEKLFF. As DNA, the CDR3 is TGTGCCAGCAGTTACGGGACAGCAACTAATGAAAAACTGTTTTTT.

The chain combines TRBV7-2 with TRBJ2-3; 10 bases are shared with TRBD1. Trimming took 4 bases from V and 3 from J; bases not matched to a gene: 4. The CDR3 length is 15 residues. Germline V gene lookup returns CDR1 SGHTA and CDR2 FQGNSA. The CDR3: CASSSGQGSTDTQYF. Written as DNA, the CDR3 is TGTGCCAGCAGCTCGGGACAGGGGTCAACAGATACGCAGTATTTT.

This clone appeared once. V is TRBV5-5 and J is TRBJ1-3; D is perhaps TRBD1 (6 bases). Trimming removed 4 bases at V and 0 bases at J, with 14 bases between. Germline V lookup: CDR1 SGHKS, CDR2 YYEKEE (reference sequence). This CDR3 is 16 amino acids long. The CDR3 region is CASSLADSYSGNTIYF. DNA for the CDR3: TGTGCCAGCAGCCTCGCGGACAGTTACTCTGGAAACACCATATATTTT.

The chain employs TRBV6-6 and TRBJ1-1; 11 nucleotides align to TRBD1. With 5 bases clipped from V and 5 bases from J, the junction kept 7 bases outside the gene matches. The CDR3 runs to 15 residues. Germline CDR1 MNHNY, CDR2 SVGAGI (reference sequence). This CDR3 reads CASSDRTGGFTEAFF. The CDR3 DNA follows: TGTGCCAGCAGTGACAGGACAGGGGGCTTTACTGAAGCTTTCTTT.

This chain joins TRBV27 and TRBJ1-4, with D possibly being TRBD1 (5 bases). This CDR3 has 14 amino acids. The V end was cut by 5 bases, the J end by 7 bases, with 14 bases between. Germline V gene lookup returns CDR1 MNHEY and CDR2 SMNVEV (reference sequence). CDR3 coding DNA: TGTGCCAGCAGTATGGTGTTCGGGGGTGAAAAACTGTTTTTT. It is translated as CASSMVFGGEKLFF.

The sample holds one count of this clone. The V and J genes are TRBV28 and TRBJ1-2; D gene uncertain. Germline CDR1 and CDR2: MDHEN and SYDVKM. V was cut by 6 bases and J by 1 base, with 21 bases left in between. The CDR3 loop spans 17 amino acids. CDR3 protein: CASSYTASVWNNYGYTF. DNA for the CDR3: TGTGCCAGCAGCTATACAGCCTCGGTATGGAATAACTATGGCTACACCTTC.

V gene TRBV28 combines with J gene TRBJ2-7, with a tentative D call TRBD1 (7 bases). Germline loops: CDR1 MDHEN, CDR2 SYDVKM. V lost 5 bases to trimming and J lost 1 base, with 15 bases between them. This CDR3 spans 15 amino acids. The CDR3 coding sequence is TGTGCCAGCAGTCTTGCGGGACAGCAATCCTACGAGCAGTACTTC. It codes for CASSLAGQQSYEQYF.

This chain joins TRBV7-3 and TRBJ2-3, with D hard to call. The CDR3 spans 14 residues. Germline V lookup: CDR1 SGHTA, CDR2 FQGTGA. V gave up 7 bases and J gave up 2 bases, with 13 bases separating them. CDR3 sequence (DNA): TGTGCCAGCACCAAGGGTGGCAACACAGATACGCAGTATTTT. Protein: CASTKGGNTDTQYF.

The rearrangement joins TRBV11-2 to TRBJ2-5, with 8 nucleotides matching TRBD2. In germline, CDR1 is SGHAT, CDR2 FQNNGV. There are 16 residues in the CDR3. Trimming took 5 bases from V and 6 from J; bases not matched to a gene: 14. The CDR3 is CASSPLGGAAGKTQYF. The CDR3 DNA is TGTGCCAGCAGCCCCCTCGGGGGGGCGGCGGGAAAGACCCAGTACTTC.

V gene TRBV14 combines with J gene TRBJ2-5, with D perhaps matching TRBD1 (6 bases). CDR1 and CDR2 (germline): SGHDN, FVKESK. The CDR3 consists of 15 residues. Between the trimmed V and J ends, which lost 3 bases and 4 bases, there was a span of 15 bases. The CDR3 protein is CASSQIGEGGETQYF. The CDR3 DNA is TGTGCCAGCAGCCAGATTGGGGAAGGGGGAGAGACCCAGTACTTC.

The rearrangement links TRBV13 to TRBJ1-2; D is possibly TRBD1 (5 bases). This CDR3 has 20 residues. Germline loops: CDR1 PRHDT, CDR2 FYEKMQ (reference sequence). V was cut by 2 bases and J by 0 bases, with 25 bases left in between. The CDR3 DNA sequence: TGTGCCAGCAGCTTAAGGCCCTCGAATCGCGGGGGGAGGTCTAACTATGGCTACACCTTC. Protein product: CASSLRPSNRGGRSNYGYTF.